The 10 T cell receptor beta chains reported below all come from one sample, sequenced in a study of shared clonotypes between healthy human individuals (TCRdb year 2020). The library came from the immunoSEQ multiplex PCR assay. TCRdb retrieved this table from immuneACCESS and kept in-frame rearrangements only. Not all clones are present; in checked studies, unresolved V genes account for under half, and no reason is known for the remainder. The sample table holds about 1.5 million clones, of which 98% were seen once. The top ten constitute less than 0.55% of the sample. Sequenced: naive CD4+ T cells sorted from blood. Interpreted using the paper, the cell subset or site label stands for: CD45RA+ positively selected. The receptors were gathered from a man aged 30 to 39 in good health.

The chain recombines TRBV28 with TRBJ2-7; 8 bases agree with TRBD1. The V gene end was trimmed by 9 bases and the J gene end by 4 bases; junction bases not matched to a gene: 17. Germline V gene sequence: CDR1 MDHEN, CDR2 SYDVKM. The CDR3 is 16 residues long. CDR3 DNA: TGTGCCAGTCTCCCCGCTCCGGGACAGGATGTATACGAGCAGTACTTC. It encodes CASLPAPGQDVYEQYF.

The chain carries TRBV5-1 and TRBJ2-7; 11 nucleotides match TRBD1. Germline V gene sequence: CDR1 SGHRS, CDR2 YFSETQ. V shed 3 bases, J shed 0 bases, and the junction held 5 bases outside the gene matches. The CDR3 is made up of 16 amino acids. CDR3: CASSWPGTGGSYEQYF. CDR3 sequence (DNA): TGCGCCAGCAGCTGGCCCGGGACAGGGGGCTCCTACGAGCAGTACTTC.

The V call is TRBV19, the J call TRBJ1-5; a weak D match, TRBD1 (6 bases). The CDR3 runs to 16 residues. V lost 1 base, J lost 6 bases, and 16 bases lay in between. Germline CDR1 is LNHDA and CDR2 is SQIVND (reference sequence). The CDR3 bases are TGTGCCAGTAGTATAGCCCTCACAGGGTTTGGTCAGCCCCAGCATTTT. Protein product: CASSIALTGFGQPQHF.

The chain uses TRBV7-9 and TRBJ2-3, with D uncertain. CDR1 and CDR2 from the germline V gene are SEHNR and FQNEAQ (reference sequence). V was clipped by 8 bases and J by 6 bases, with 15 bases between them. The CDR3 is 13 amino acids. Here the CDR3 DNA reads TGTGCCAGCCTAACGCCACCACCGGATACGCAGTATTTT. Translating it yields CASLTPPPDTQYF.

The chain has TRBV29-1 and TRBJ1-1; tentatively, D is TRBD1 (6 bases). Germline V CDR1 and CDR2: SQVTM, ANQGSEA. The CDR3 consists of 12 residues. The CDR3 spells CGTIGGGTEAFF. In nucleotides, the CDR3 is TGCGGTACGATCGGGGGCGGCACTGAAGCTTTCTTT.

V and J are TRBV5-8 and TRBJ2-7; weak D call: TRBD1 (5 bases). Germline CDR1 reads SGHTS; CDR2 reads YDEGEE. V lost 0 bases, J lost 3 bases, and 13 bases lay in between. The CDR3 loop spans 15 amino acids. CDR3 sequence reads: CASSLDRFYFYEQYF. DNA for the CDR3: TGTGCCAGCAGCTTGGACAGGTTCTATTTCTACGAGCAGTACTTC.

With regard to this clone: Distinct nucleotide sequences in the sample also encode this CDR3. The gene calls are TRBV5-1 and TRBJ2-5; TRBD1 is a possible D gene (6 bases). Germline V gene data show CDR1 as SGHRS and CDR2 as YFSETQ. Trimming took 0 bases from V and 2 from J, leaving 11 bases between them. The CDR3 contains 15 residues. The CDR3 region is CASSLGQGRQETQYF. CDR3 sequence (DNA): TGCGCCAGCAGCTTGGGCCAGGGGAGACAAGAGACCCAGTACTTC. Filled out from reference TRBV5-1 and TRBJ2-5, the complete variable domain reads KAGVTQTPRYLIKTRGQQVTLSCSPISGHRSVSWYQQTPGQGLQFLFEYFSETQRNKGNFPGRFSGRQFSNSRSEMNVSTLELGDSALYLCASSLGQGRQETQYFGPGTRLLVL.

This sequence joins TRBV7-9 and TRBJ1-2; D remains unclear. Trimming pared 0 bases from V and 2 bases from J, leaving 7 bases between. This CDR3 region has 14 residues. CDR1 SEHNR and CDR2 FQNEAQ come from the germline V gene (reference sequence). CDR3 DNA sequence: TGTGCCAGCAGCTTAGCCGGGCAAAACTATGGCTACACCTTC. Its protein product is CASSLAGQNYGYTF.

J is TRBJ1-5 and V is TRBV29-1, with D possibly matching TRBD1 (5 bases). The CDR3 is 14 amino acids. V lost 4 bases and J 4 bases, leaving 14 bases between the germline ends. In germline, CDR1 is SQVTM, CDR2 ANQGSEA. The CDR3 loop reads CSVVMVGGNQPQHF. Here the CDR3 DNA reads TGCAGCGTTGTAATGGTTGGGGGTAATCAGCCCCAGCATTTT.

The chain joins TRBV10-3 to TRBJ2-7; no firm D call. Germline CDR1 reads ENHRY; CDR2 reads SYGVKD. Trimming took 3 bases from V and 3 from J, leaving 12 bases between them. This CDR3 spans 14 amino acids. The CDR3, as DNA: TGTGCCATCAGTGAAGAGCCGGCAGGCTACGAGCAGTACTTC. Its protein product is CAISEEPAGYEQYF.